This entry lists 19 T cell receptor beta chains sequenced from one sample in a study of cytomegalovirus exposure and HLA in healthy donors. Primers for the PCR totalled 60 Vbeta and 13 Jbeta. Repertoires were generated with immunoSEQ multiplex PCR, while TCRdb's copy carries only in-frame clones and drops some. The data contain about 160,000 clones, roughly 80% of them singletons. Sequenced: PBMCs. The receptors were sampled from a man aged 25-45 years in good health and CMV-seronegative.

V usage is TRBV28 and J usage is TRBJ1-1, with unresolved D. Germline CDR1 and CDR2: MDHEN and SYDVKM. The ends were cut back, 7 bases at V and 5 bases at J, with 14 bases in the middle. There are 13 residues in the CDR3. The CDR3 protein is CASNIASRTEAFF. The CDR3 DNA follows: TGTGCCAGCAATATTGCGTCTCGGACTGAAGCTTTCTTT. The full variable domain, in which reference TRBV28 and TRBJ1-1 provide the parts outside the CDR3, is DVKVTQSSRYLVKRTGEKVFLECVQDMDHENMFWYRQDPGLGLRLIYFSYDVKMKEKGDIPEGYSVSREKKERFSLILESASTNQTSMYLCASNIASRTEAFFGQGTRLTVV.

The chain is built from TRBV5-1 and TRBJ2-2, with D possibly matching TRBD1 (5 bases). CDR1 and CDR2 (germline): SGHRS, YFSETQ. CDR3 size: 13 residues. The V end was cut by 4 bases, the J end by 5 bases, with 9 bases between. The CDR3 here is CASSQTGTGELFF. In DNA, the CDR3 is TGCGCCAGCAGCCAAACAGGAACCGGGGAGCTGTTTTTT. The whole variable domain, remainder taken from reference TRBV5-1 and TRBJ2-2, is KAGVTQTPRYLIKTRGQQVTLSCSPISGHRSVSWYQQTPGQGLQFLFEYFSETQRNKGNFPGRFSGRQFSNSRSEMNVSTLELGDSALYLCASSQTGTGELFFGEGSRLTVL.

The chain combines TRBV7-6 with TRBJ2-5; 10 nucleotides align to TRBD2. The CDR3 sequence is 12 residues long. Germline V gives CDR1 SGHVS, CDR2 FNYEAQ. With 9 bases clipped from V and 9 bases from J, the junction kept 7 bases outside the gene matches. The DNA for the CDR3 is TGTGCCAGTCAGCGGGGGGGGGCGGCCCAGTACTTC. It yields the protein CASQRGGAAQYF.

The chain joins TRBV11-1 to TRBJ2-3; TRBD2 aligns across 9 bases. Germline values: CDR1 SGHAT, CDR2 FQDESV (reference sequence). This CDR3 is built from 16 residues. J lost 7 bases, V lost 1 base, and 9 bases had no gene match. Here the CDR3 DNA reads TGTGCCAGCAGCTTAGATTTAGCGGGAGCCCAAAATACGCAGTATTTT. Protein: CASSLDLAGAQNTQYF. The full variable domain, with the rest looked up from reference TRBV11-1 and TRBJ2-3, is EAEVAQSPRYKITEKSQAVAFWCDPISGHATLYWYRQILGQGPELLVQFQDESVVDDSQLPKDRFSAERLKGVDSTLKIQPAELGDSAMYLCASSLDLAGAQNTQYFGPGTRLTVL.

The gene calls are TRBV18 and TRBJ1-4; D gene ambiguous. The CDR3 contains 14 residues. Trimming pared 2 bases from V and 5 bases from J, leaving 9 bases between. Per germline, CDR1 KGHSH and CDR2 LQKENI. The CDR3 DNA sequence: TGTGCCAGCTCACCAACCGGAGACAATGAAAAACTGTTTTTT. Its translation is CASSPTGDNEKLFF.

The chain has TRBV7-3 and TRBJ2-7; TRBD2 agrees at 14 bases. Losses at the gene ends were 5 bases for V and 6 bases for J; bases not matched to a gene: 6. The CDR3 is made up of 15 amino acids. Germline V gene data show CDR1 as SGHTA and CDR2 as FQGTGA. The CDR3, as DNA: TGTGCCAGCAGCCCCGAGGGACTAGCGGGAGCCGAGCAGTACTTC. Its translation: CASSPEGLAGAEQYF.

The rearrangement links TRBV5-1 to TRBJ2-5; 8 nucleotides match TRBD2. Germline CDR1 reads SGHRS; CDR2 reads YFSETQ. V gave up 4 bases and J gave up 2 bases; unmatched junction bases: 10. The CDR3 is made up of 16 amino acids. The DNA for the CDR3 is TGCGCCAGCAGCAACCTCGTGGCGGGGGGACAAGAGACCCAGTACTTC. Amino acid sequence: CASSNLVAGGQETQYF.

The chain combines TRBV7-6 with TRBJ2-5, with D possibly being TRBD1 (6 bases). The CDR3 has 14 residues. Germline lookup yields CDR1 SGHVS and CDR2 FNYEAQ. The V end lost 5 bases, the J end lost 1 base, and 11 bases lay between the germline ends. The CDR3 protein is CASSRPGAQETQYF. The CDR3 nucleotides are TGTGCCAGCAGCAGGCCAGGGGCCCAAGAGACCCAGTACTTC. The variable domain in full, with the rest retrieved from reference TRBV7-6 and TRBJ2-5, is GAGVSQSPRYKVTKRGQDVALRCDPISGHVSLYWYRQALGQGPEFLTYFNYEAQQDKSGLPNDRFSAERPEGSISTLTIQRTEQRDSAMYRCASSRPGAQETQYFGPGTRLLVL.

The chain is built from TRBV6-6 and TRBJ2-7; tentatively, D is TRBD1 (5 bases). V lost 0 bases and J 0 bases, leaving 6 bases between the germline ends. CDR3 length: 14 residues. Germline CDR1 MNHNY, CDR2 SVGAGI (reference sequence). CDR3 DNA: TGTGCCAGCAGTTACTCGGACAACTCCTACGAGCAGTACTTC. Its translation: CASSYSDNSYEQYF.

In this sample, this clone turned up a few times. This chain uses TRBV6-1 with TRBJ2-3; 9 nucleotides match TRBD2. This CDR3 has 14 amino acids. The germline V gene encodes CDR1 MNHNS and CDR2 SASEGT. Germline trimming cut 6 bases from V and 5 bases from J; bases unmatched to any gene: 6. CDR3 loop: CASRLAGVKDTQYF. CDR3 DNA sequence: TGTGCCAGCAGGTTAGCGGGAGTGAAAGATACGCAGTATTTT.

This chain joins TRBV5-1 and TRBJ2-4, with TRBD1 matching over 9 bases. Germline V lookup: CDR1 SGHRS, CDR2 YFSETQ. The CDR3 covers 14 residues. V was pared by 3 bases and J by 5 bases, with 3 bases of the junction left unmatched. The CDR3: CASSSRQGENIQYF. The CDR3 nucleotides are TGCGCCAGCAGCTCCCGACAGGGGGAAAACATTCAGTACTTC.

This clone was observed a single time. This chain connects TRBV27 to TRBJ1-5, with TRBD1 as a possible D gene (5 bases). The CDR3 consists of 15 residues. V was shortened by 2 bases and J by 5 bases, with 13 bases between the two germline ends. Germline loops: CDR1 MNHEY, CDR2 SMNVEV (reference sequence). CDR3 nucleotides: TGTGCCAGCAGTTTAAACGTTAAAGGGGATCAGCCCCAGCATTTT. Amino acids: CASSLNVKGDQPQHF.

The rearrangement joins TRBV5-6 to TRBJ2-5; possible D gene TRBD1, 7 bases. The length of the CDR3 is 15 residues. Trimming stripped 4 bases from V and 3 bases from J, with 16 bases between. Germline CDR1 is SGHDT and CDR2 is YYEEEE. The CDR3 sequence: CASSLGVRGEETQYF. The DNA of the CDR3 is TGTGCCAGCAGCCTCGGCGTCAGGGGGGAAGAGACCCAGTACTTC.

This sequence joins TRBV2 and TRBJ2-7; D unresolved. Germline lookup yields CDR1 SNHLY and CDR2 FYNNEI. V lost 7 bases to trimming and J lost 5 bases, with 12 bases between them. This CDR3 has 12 residues. CDR3 nucleotide sequence: TGTGCCAGCACTAGTAAGGTGGACGAGCAGTACTTC. This codes for CASTSKVDEQYF.

V is TRBV19 and J is TRBJ1-2; tentatively, D is TRBD1 (6 bases). There are 16 residues in the CDR3. The germline gives CDR1 LNHDA, CDR2 SQIVND (reference sequence). Deletions cut 3 bases from V and 2 bases from J, with 16 bases between. The CDR3: CASSILLPGQNYGYTF. The CDR3, as DNA: TGTGCCAGTAGTATCCTCCTTCCGGGACAAAACTATGGCTACACCTTC.

J is TRBJ2-5 and V is TRBV27; D is possibly TRBD1 (5 bases). The CDR3 is made up of 14 amino acids. The germline CDR1 and CDR2 sequences are MNHEY and SMNVEV (reference sequence). The V and J ends lost 5 bases and 2 bases respectively, with 12 bases between them. CDR3 region: CASSPRQLQETQYF. Written as DNA, the CDR3 is TGTGCCAGCAGTCCACGACAGCTGCAAGAGACCCAGTACTTC.

With regard to this clone: The junction departs from the called germline gene at one end, perhaps through a read error. The J gene is TRBJ2-1, the V gene TRBV6-4; possible D gene TRBD2, 6 bases. CDR3 length: 13 amino acids. Per germline, CDR1 MRHNA and CDR2 SNTAGT. CDR3 amino acids: CARSDRTTNEQFF. CDR3 DNA sequence: TGTGCCCGCAGTGACCGGACTACCAATGAGCAGTTCTTC.

This chain links TRBV28 with TRBJ2-5; D remains ambiguous. The CDR3 loop spans 12 amino acids. Between the trimmed V and J ends, which lost 5 bases and 5 bases, there was a span of 9 bases. The germline V gene encodes CDR1 MDHEN and CDR2 SYDVKM. The CDR3, as DNA: TGTGCCAGCAGTAGCACCCGGGAGACCCAGTACTTC. Encoded protein: CASSSTRETQYF.

The chain joins TRBV19 to TRBJ2-5, with a possible D match to TRBD1 (6 bases). Germline V gene lookup returns CDR1 LNHDA and CDR2 SQIVND (reference sequence). V was pared by 6 bases and J by 7 bases, with 18 bases between. This CDR3 region has 14 residues. CDR3 nucleotide sequence: TGTGCCAGTAGCCCAGGGGTTTTTGAATGGACCCAGTACTTC. It encodes CASSPGVFEWTQYF. Full variable domain (rest looked up from reference TRBV19 and TRBJ2-5): DGGITQSPKYLFRKEGQNVTLSCEQNLNHDAMYWYRQDPGQGLRLIYYSQIVNDFQKGDIAEGYSVSREKKESFPLTVTSAQKNPTAFYLCASSPGVFEWTQYFGPGTRLLVL.